The 32 T cell receptor beta chains reported below all come from one sample, sequenced in a study of blood T cell repertoires in COVID-19. Method: immunoSEQ multiplex PCR; TCRdb's copy keeps in-frame clones and lacks some. The table lists more than 130,000 clones, roughly 89% of them singletons. Sequenced sample: peripheral blood. The source of these receptors is a woman in her 40s with acute or convalescent COVID-19.

This clone has a single count. J is TRBJ2-1 and V is TRBV6-1, with D tentatively TRBD2 (5 bases). The CDR3 is 16 amino acids. Germline V gene data show CDR1 as MNHNS and CDR2 as SASEGT. V lost 3 bases and J lost 5, with 17 bases in between. The CDR3 DNA reads as TGTGCCAGCAGTGATTGGTGGGAGCGGAAGCACAATGAGCAGTTCTTC. Its protein is CASSDWWERKHNEQFF.

The genes are TRBV18 and TRBJ2-7; possibly TRBD1 for D (6 bases). Germline CDR1 reads KGHSH; CDR2 reads LQKENI. The CDR3 runs 14 residues. The ends were cut back, 2 bases at V and 9 bases at J, with 17 bases in the middle. The CDR3 spells CASSPYSRGDGQYF. The DNA for the CDR3 is TGTGCCAGCTCACCATACAGCAGGGGTGACGGGCAGTACTTC. The full variable domain, rest sourced from reference TRBV18 and TRBJ2-7, is NAGVMQNPRHLVRRRGQEARLRCSPMKGHSHVYWYRQLPEEGLKFMVYLQKENIIDESGMPKERFSAEFPKEGPSILRIQQVVRGDSAAYFCASSPYSRGDGQYFGPGTRLTVT.

J is TRBJ2-2 and V is TRBV2; TRBD1 agrees at 8 bases. The CDR3 extends over 14 amino acids. V gave up 6 bases and J gave up 6 bases; unmatched junction bases: 6. Germline V lookup: CDR1 SNHLY, CDR2 FYNNEI. In DNA form, the CDR3 reads TGTGCCAGCAGGGACAGGGTTCCAGCCGGGGAGCTGTTTTTT. This translates into CASRDRVPAGELFF.

This clone was seen a single time. V gene TRBV2 combines with J gene TRBJ1-2; 7 positions agree with TRBD1. The CDR3 is 11 residues long. V lost 5 bases and J lost 8; bases outside the gene matches: 2. Per the germline V gene, CDR1 is SNHLY and CDR2 is FYNNEI. The CDR3 DNA reads as TGTGCCAGCAGTTACAGGGGCGGCTACACCTTC. This encodes CASSYRGGYTF. The full variable domain, in which reference TRBV2 and TRBJ1-2 provide the parts outside the CDR3, is EPEVTQTPSHQVTQMGQEVILRCVPISNHLYFYWYRQILGQKVEFLVSFYNNEISEKSEIFDDQFSVERPDGSNFTLKIRSTKLEDSAMYFCASSYRGGYTFGSGTRLTVV.

This chain joins TRBV7-8 and TRBJ2-5, with 10 bases lining up with TRBD2. This CDR3 is 14 amino acids long. J gave up 5 bases and V 4 bases, and 4 bases lay outside the gene matches. Germline assignment: CDR1 SGHVS and CDR2 FQNEAQ. In DNA, the CDR3 is TGTGCCAGCAGCTCTCTAGCGGGAGCGGAGACCCAGTACTTC. Encoded protein: CASSSLAGAETQYF.

V is TRBV30 and J is TRBJ1-2, with a possible D match to TRBD1 (6 bases). CDR3 length equals 14 residues. V lost 1 base and J 5 bases, leaving 14 bases between the germline ends. Germline V lookup: CDR1 GTSNPN, CDR2 SVGIG (reference sequence). The CDR3 here is CAWSAGVQAYGYTF. The CDR3, as DNA: TGTGCCTGGAGTGCAGGGGTGCAGGCTTATGGCTACACCTTC.

This chain uses TRBV7-2 with TRBJ1-3; the D gene is possibly TRBD1 (6 bases). The germline V gene encodes CDR1 SGHTA and CDR2 FQGNSA. Trimming pared 5 bases from V and 4 bases from J, leaving 12 bases between. The CDR3 loop spans 14 amino acids. CDR3 sequence: CASSLLGAGNTIYF. CDR3 DNA: TGTGCCAGCAGCCTCTTGGGGGCGGGAAACACCATATATTTT. The full variable domain, with the rest looked up from reference TRBV7-2 and TRBJ1-3, is GAGVSQSPSNKVTEKGKDVELRCDPISGHTALYWYRQSLGQGLEFLIYFQGNSAPDKSGLPSDRFSAERTGGSVSTLTIQRTQQEDSAVYLCASSLLGAGNTIYFGEGSWLTVV.

The rearrangement links TRBV6-2 or TRBV6-3 to TRBJ2-7; TRBD2 aligns across 9 bases. This CDR3 has 16 amino acids. V shed 5 bases and J 9 bases; nucleotides not matched to a gene: 17. Germline V lookup: CDR1 MNHEY, CDR2 SVGEGT. Here the CDR3 reads CASSPDLRGGAGVQYF. Here the CDR3 DNA reads TGTGCCAGCAGTCCCGACCTCCGCGGGGGGGCCGGTGTGCAGTACTTC.

This sequence joins TRBV28 and TRBJ1-5; TRBD1 matches at 10 bases. Germline assignment: CDR1 MDHEN and CDR2 SYDVKM. There are 15 residues in the CDR3. Unmatched junction bases numbered 6, after V lost 6 bases and J lost 4 bases. The CDR3 region has the DNA TGTGCCAGCAGCTTGGACAGGGGGTATAATCAGCCCCAGCATTTT. Translation: CASSLDRGYNQPQHF.

The rearrangement uses TRBV30 and TRBJ1-3; D uncertain. V dropped 6 bases and J dropped 0 bases, with 9 bases sitting between them. The CDR3 is made up of 13 amino acids. Per the germline V gene, CDR1 is GTSNPN and CDR2 is SVGIG (reference sequence). CDR3 sequence: CACPLGSGNTIYF. CDR3 in DNA: TGTGCCTGCCCACTCGGCTCTGGAAACACCATATATTTT.

Regarding this clone: This CDR3 is also generated by other DNA sequences in the sample. The chain has TRBV27 and TRBJ1-5, with D unresolved. The CDR3 sequence is 15 residues long. Germline CDR1 is MNHEY and CDR2 is SMNVEV (reference sequence). The V and J ends lost 2 bases and 0 bases respectively, with 8 bases between them. CDR3 coding DNA: TGTGCCAGCAGTTTAAGCGCTTATAGCAATCAGCCCCAGCATTTT. This gives the protein CASSLSAYSNQPQHF.

The table lists this clone with a count of one. This chain connects TRBV19 to TRBJ1-5, with D perhaps matching TRBD1 (5 bases). This CDR3 has 15 residues. V gave up 3 bases and J gave up 7 bases, with 16 bases separating them. Germline V gene sequence: CDR1 LNHDA, CDR2 SQIVND (reference sequence). This CDR3 reads CASSIEGAGRQPQHF. The CDR3 DNA is TGTGCCAGTAGTATTGAAGGGGCAGGGCGCCAGCCCCAGCATTTT.

V is TRBV30 and J is TRBJ2-7; 7 nucleotides agree with TRBD1. The germline gives CDR1 GTSNPN, CDR2 SVGIG (reference sequence). This CDR3 has 11 residues. Losses at the gene ends were 5 bases for V and 6 bases for J; bases not matched to a gene: 4. CDR3 sequence reads: CAWATGIEQYF. The CDR3 DNA sequence: TGTGCCTGGGCGACAGGGATCGAGCAGTACTTC.

The chain joins TRBV7-9 to TRBJ2-3, with D perhaps matching TRBD1 (5 bases). The CDR3 extends over 12 amino acids. The V and J ends lost 4 bases and 4 bases respectively, with 6 bases between them. Germline CDR1 is SEHNR and CDR2 is FQNEAQ (reference sequence). CDR3 protein: CASSWGSDTQYF. CDR3 coding DNA: TGTGCCAGCAGCTGGGGCTCAGATACGCAGTATTTT. The full variable domain, completed using reference TRBV7-9 and TRBJ2-3, is DTGVSQNPRHKITKRGQNVTFRCDPISEHNRLYWYRQTLGQGPEFLTYFQNEAQLEKSRLLSDRFSAERPKGSFSTLEIQRTEQGDSAMYLCASSWGSDTQYFGPGTRLTVL.

The chain joins TRBV19 to TRBJ2-7, with a possible D match to TRBD1 (6 bases). The CDR3 has 14 residues. Trimming pared 1 base from V and 2 bases from J, leaving 9 bases between. The germline V gene has CDR1 LNHDA and CDR2 SQIVND (reference sequence). CDR3: CASSIGQATYEQYF. The CDR3 DNA sequence: TGTGCCAGTAGTATAGGACAGGCCACCTACGAGCAGTACTTC.

The rearrangement links TRBV24-1 to TRBJ1-3; D is unresolved. Trimming cost V 11 bases and J 0 bases, with 16 bases left between them. The CDR3 is 15 amino acids. Germline CDR1 and CDR2: KGHDR and SFDVKD. The CDR3 loop is CANESLTLSGNTIYF. In nucleotides, the CDR3 is TGTGCCAACGAGTCGTTGACACTCTCTGGAAACACCATATATTTT.

A remark on this clone: The sample holds other DNA sequences that translate to the same CDR3. The chain joins TRBV3-1 (or the pseudogene TRBV3-2) to TRBJ1-5; the D gene is possibly TRBD1 (5 bases). CDR3 size: 13 residues. The germline CDR1 and CDR2 sequences are LGHDT and YNNKEL (reference sequence). Trimming removed 3 bases at V and 4 bases at J, with 7 bases between. CDR3 nucleotide sequence: TGTGCCAGCAGCCAGGAGGGGAATCAGCCCCAGCATTTT. It encodes CASSQEGNQPQHF.

The chain is built from TRBV9 and TRBJ1-2, with 8 positions matching TRBD1. The ends lost 7 bases at V and 9 bases at J; junction bases unmatched: 11. In germline, CDR1 is SGDLS, CDR2 YYNGEE. The CDR3 is 13 amino acids. This chain's CDR3 is CASGGQGEVSYTF. The CDR3, as DNA: TGTGCCAGCGGAGGACAGGGAGAGGTGAGCTACACCTTC.

The genes are TRBV11-2 and TRBJ2-7; 13 nucleotides align to TRBD2. Trimming took 5 bases from V and 6 from J; bases not matched to a gene: 7. This CDR3 comprises 15 residues. The V gene's germline CDR1 is SGHAT and CDR2 FQNNGV. CDR3 loop: CASSVGLAGVSEQYF. The CDR3 nucleotides read TGTGCCAGCAGCGTAGGACTAGCGGGAGTTAGCGAGCAGTACTTC. The variable domain in full, with the rest retrieved from reference TRBV11-2 and TRBJ2-7, is EAGVAQSPRYKIIEKRQSVAFWCNPISGHATLYWYQQILGQGPKLLIQFQNNGVVDDSQLPKDRFSAERLKGVDSTLKIQPAKLEDSAVYLCASSVGLAGVSEQYFGPGTRLTVT.

This clone appeared a few times. The CDR3 loop reads CSVENSPVYGYTF. DNA of the CDR3: TGCAGCGTTGAAAACAGCCCTGTCTATGGCTACACCTTC. V usage is TRBV29-1 and J usage is TRBJ1-2; no reliable D call. The CDR3 is 13 residues long. The germline CDR1 and CDR2 sequences are SQVTM and ANQGSEA. Trimming pared 2 bases from V and 4 bases from J, leaving 11 bases between.

V usage is TRBV6-5 and J usage is TRBJ1-4; D gene unclear. The CDR3 is made up of 15 amino acids. The germline V gene has CDR1 MNHEY and CDR2 SVGAGI. V was shortened by 5 bases and J by 7 bases, with 17 bases between the two germline ends. CDR3 region: CASSPRGRFGEKLFF. CDR3 sequence (DNA): TGTGCCAGCAGTCCCCGAGGGAGATTCGGTGAAAAACTGTTTTTT.

The chain is built from TRBV2 and TRBJ1-5; 9 bases line up with TRBD1. The CDR3 length is 17 residues. Unmatched junction bases numbered 5, after V lost 2 bases and J lost 0 bases. Germline lookup yields CDR1 SNHLY and CDR2 FYNNEI. This CDR3 is CASSESRTGDSNQPQHF. In DNA, the CDR3 is TGTGCCAGCAGTGAAAGCAGGACAGGGGATAGCAATCAGCCCCAGCATTTT.

The rearrangement joins TRBV28 to TRBJ1-2; a possible D gene is TRBD1 (6 bases). This CDR3 is 15 amino acids long. V shed 2 bases and J shed 2 bases, with 12 bases lying between them. Germline V gene lookup returns CDR1 MDHEN and CDR2 SYDVKM. CDR3 region: CASSLPGQMNYGYTF. CDR3 nucleotides: TGTGCCAGCAGTTTACCCGGACAGATGAACTATGGCTACACCTTC.

The J gene is TRBJ2-2, the V gene TRBV4-2; 7 nucleotides align to TRBD2. CDR1 is LGHNA, CDR2 YNFKEQ, per germline. The J segment lost 0 bases and the V segment lost 0 bases, leaving 7 bases of the junction unmatched. The CDR3 contains 18 residues. The CDR3 here is CASSQDPGGVTNTGELFF. In nucleotides, the CDR3 is TGTGCCAGCAGCCAAGATCCGGGGGGAGTAACGAACACCGGGGAGCTGTTTTTT.

This clone has a single count. The chain couples TRBV3-1 (or the pseudogene TRBV3-2) to TRBJ1-5; 7 positions match TRBD1. The CDR3 runs to 15 residues. Germline V gives CDR1 LGHDT, CDR2 YNNKEL (reference sequence). After removal of 1 base from V and 6 bases from J, the junction contained 6 bases not matched to a gene. The CDR3 is CASSQGQGGGQPQHF. In nucleotides, the CDR3 is TGTGCCAGCAGCCAAGGACAGGGTGGAGGTCAGCCCCAGCATTTT.

The chain has TRBV19 and TRBJ2-5, with 7 bases that match TRBD1. Germline CDR1 is LNHDA and CDR2 is SQIVND (reference sequence). Trimming took 3 bases from V and 4 from J; bases not matched to a gene: 8. This CDR3 comprises 15 residues. CDR3 loop: CASSMGPGTVETQYF. CDR3 sequence (DNA): TGTGCCAGTAGTATGGGGCCAGGGACAGTAGAGACCCAGTACTTC.

The V call is TRBV27, the J call TRBJ2-1; 11 nucleotides match TRBD2. Per the germline V gene, CDR1 is MNHEY and CDR2 is SMNVEV (reference sequence). Germline trimming cut 4 bases from V and 5 bases from J; bases unmatched to any gene: 1. The CDR3 runs 14 residues. The chain's CDR3 is CASSSLAGDNEQFF. As DNA, the CDR3 is TGTGCCAGCAGTTCACTAGCGGGAGACAATGAGCAGTTCTTC.

The J gene is TRBJ1-5, the V gene TRBV24-1; TRBD1 matches at 7 bases. J gave up 10 bases and V 0 bases, and 2 bases lay outside the gene matches. This CDR3 is 13 amino acids long. In germline, CDR1 is KGHDR, CDR2 SFDVKD. The CDR3 here is CATSDLQGGPQHF. The CDR3 coding sequence is TGTGCCACCAGTGATTTGCAGGGGGGTCCCCAGCATTTT.

This clone was seen only a few times. The chain couples TRBV12-3 or TRBV12-4 to TRBJ2-7, with 8 bases that match TRBD1. This CDR3 comprises 13 residues. The J segment lost 9 bases and the V segment lost 5 bases, leaving 9 bases of the junction unmatched. The DNA of the CDR3 is TGTGCCAGCAGTATAGGGACAGGTGCTGTGCAGTACTTC. This gives the protein CASSIGTGAVQYF.

This clone came up a few times. The chain joins TRBV7-9 to TRBJ1-1; D gene uncertain. The CDR3 runs to 15 residues. Germline loops: CDR1 SEHNR, CDR2 FQNEAQ (reference sequence). V lost 3 bases, J lost 7 bases, and 18 bases lay in between. The CDR3, as DNA: TGTGCCAGCAGCTTGGGCAGGTCCGAAGCTGTTGAAGCTTTCTTT. Protein: CASSLGRSEAVEAFF.

The chain couples TRBV5-1 to TRBJ1-2; possible D gene TRBD1, 5 bases. Germline values: CDR1 SGHRS, CDR2 YFSETQ. Trimming shortened V by 2 bases and J by 7 bases, and 21 bases separated the two germline ends. The CDR3 consists of 16 residues. CDR3 coding DNA: TGCGCCAGCAGCTTTGATCTTGGGCAGGGTCATGGTGGCTACACCTTC. Its protein product is CASSFDLGQGHGGYTF.

CDR3 amino acids: CASSARATEAFF. CDR3 DNA: TGTGCCAGCTCCGCGCGGGCGACTGAAGCTTTCTTT. This chain connects TRBV7-9 to TRBJ1-1; D unclear. This CDR3 region has 12 residues. CDR1 is SEHNR, CDR2 FQNEAQ, per germline (reference sequence). V lost 8 bases to trimming and J lost 5 bases, with 12 bases between them.